This T cell receptor beta chain was observed in a study of early T cells in non-severe SARS-CoV-2 infection. Study-level background: Sequencing used unsorted whole-blood bulk RNA, so chains lack pairing.

Findings and limits, study-wide: Anti-spike CD8 specificities were favored by VDJdb matching, whose results missed private and CD4 specificities.

Unique molecular identifiers tagged individual cDNA molecules. One entry per CDR3 protein, called by TCRdb with MiXCR from the 5' RACE reads. The top ten clones hold about 4.7% of a sample with tens of thousands of distinct CDR3 sequences, roughly 13% of them seen once. This clonotype showed up just a few times. As yet, its antigen is unknown. The CDR3 contains 15 residues. Germline V gives CDR1 MNHEY, CDR2 SVGEGT. V dropped 10 bases and J dropped 2 bases, with 18 bases sitting between them. V and J are TRBV6-2 or TRBV6-3 and TRBJ1-5, with D perhaps TRBD1 (6 bases). The sequencing sample was made of whole blood. This clonotype originated in an adult who was a healthcare worker with PCR-confirmed SARS-CoV-2 infection or an uninfected control (not recorded which). The CDR3: CATGSTGAGNQPQHF. CDR3 nucleotides: TGTGCCACCGGGTCAACGGGGGCTGGCAATCAGCCCCAGCATTTT.